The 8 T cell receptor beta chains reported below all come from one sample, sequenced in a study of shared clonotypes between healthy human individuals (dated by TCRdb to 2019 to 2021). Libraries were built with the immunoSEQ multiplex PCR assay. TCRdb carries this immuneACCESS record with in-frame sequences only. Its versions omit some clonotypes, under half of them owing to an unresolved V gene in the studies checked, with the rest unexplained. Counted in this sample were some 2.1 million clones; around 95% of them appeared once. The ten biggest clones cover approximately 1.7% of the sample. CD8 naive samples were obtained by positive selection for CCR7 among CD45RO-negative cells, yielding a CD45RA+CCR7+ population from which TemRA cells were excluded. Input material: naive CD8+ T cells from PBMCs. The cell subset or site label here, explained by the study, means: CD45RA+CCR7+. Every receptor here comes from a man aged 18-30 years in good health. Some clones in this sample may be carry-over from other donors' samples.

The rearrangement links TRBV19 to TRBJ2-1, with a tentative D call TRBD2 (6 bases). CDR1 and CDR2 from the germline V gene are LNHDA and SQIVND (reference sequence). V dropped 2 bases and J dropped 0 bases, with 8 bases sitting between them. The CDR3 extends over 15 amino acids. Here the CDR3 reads CASSIRRVSYNEQFF. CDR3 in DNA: TGTGCCAGTAGTATACGGAGGGTCTCCTACAATGAGCAGTTCTTC.

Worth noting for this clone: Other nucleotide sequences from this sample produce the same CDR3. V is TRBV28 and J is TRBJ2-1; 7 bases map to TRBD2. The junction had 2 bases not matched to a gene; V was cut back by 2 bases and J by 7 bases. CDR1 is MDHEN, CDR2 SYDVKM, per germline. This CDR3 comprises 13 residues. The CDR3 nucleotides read TGTGCCAGCAGTTTAAGTAGCGGGAATGAGCAGTTCTTC. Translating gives CASSLSSGNEQFF.

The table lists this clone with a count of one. In DNA form, the CDR3 reads TGTGCCAGCAGGACGAGGGTCTCCTACAATGAGCAGTTCTTC. Translating it yields CASRTRVSYNEQFF. The chain recombines TRBV27 with TRBJ2-1, with D possibly matching TRBD2 (5 bases). Germline V lookup: CDR1 MNHEY, CDR2 SMNVEV (reference sequence). This CDR3 has 14 amino acids. V was pared by 6 bases and J by 0 bases, with 9 bases between.

CDR3 sequence (DNA): TGTGCCAGCAGCTTAGGCCCTAGCGGGAGTACAGATACGCAGTATTTT. It encodes CASSLGPSGSTDTQYF. The rearrangement uses TRBV7-9 and TRBJ2-3, with 10 bases identical to TRBD2. CDR1 and CDR2 from the germline V gene are SEHNR and FQNEAQ (reference sequence). The V gene end was trimmed by 1 base and the J gene end by 3 bases; junction bases not matched to a gene: 4. CDR3 length equals 16 residues.

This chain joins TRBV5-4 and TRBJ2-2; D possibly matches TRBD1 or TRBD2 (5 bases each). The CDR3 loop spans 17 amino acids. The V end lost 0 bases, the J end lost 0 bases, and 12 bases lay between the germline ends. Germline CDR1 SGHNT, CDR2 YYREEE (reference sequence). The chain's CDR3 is CASSLAVMGPNTGELFF. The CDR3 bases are TGTGCCAGCAGCTTGGCCGTTATGGGACCGAACACCGGGGAGCTGTTTTTT.

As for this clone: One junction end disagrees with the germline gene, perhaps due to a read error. The CDR3 spells CVSAALTSTDTQYF. The CDR3 DNA is TGTGTCAGCGCAGCGCTTACTAGCACAGATACGCAGTATTTT. This chain links TRBV6-5 with TRBJ2-3; D unclear. Germline-derived CDR1 and CDR2 are MNHEY and SVGAGI. The CDR3 is 14 amino acids.

For the CDR3, the DNA is TGTGCCATCAGTGAGATGTCCGGCAGGGTGGATGGCTACACCTTC. It yields the protein CAISEMSGRVDGYTF. This rearrangement joins TRBV10-3 to TRBJ1-2; perhaps TRBD1 as D (5 bases). The V end was cut by 2 bases, the J end by 6 bases, with 16 bases between. Germline CDR1 reads ENHRY; CDR2 reads SYGVKD. The CDR3 is made up of 15 amino acids.

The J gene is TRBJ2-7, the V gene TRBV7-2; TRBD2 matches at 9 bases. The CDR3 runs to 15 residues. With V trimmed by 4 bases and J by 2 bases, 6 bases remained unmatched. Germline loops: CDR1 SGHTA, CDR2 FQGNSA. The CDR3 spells CASSYSGSRTYEQYF. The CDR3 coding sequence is TGTGCCAGCAGCTATAGCGGGAGTAGGACCTACGAGCAGTACTTC.